This TCR beta chain was captured in a study of T cell repertoires in cytomegalovirus infection. Study context: Both recently identified HLA-C-restricted and well-studied HLA-B-restricted CMV epitopes were used in the study. Both a matching HLA type and CMV infection were indicated by public TCR beta signatures.

A word on this clonotype: Its matching antigen is unknown.

Per germline, CDR1 MDHEN and CDR2 SYDVKM. The length of the CDR3 is 15 residues. With 6 bases clipped from V and 5 bases from J, the junction kept 10 bases outside the gene matches. TCRdb independently ran MiXCR on the reads; one entry per CDR3 protein. The sample records about 340,000 distinct CDR3 sequences, 29% being singletons. This sequence originates from a human donor in good health (CMV status not recorded). Some clones in this sample may be carry-over from other donors' samples. This sample comprised cultured PBMCs, obtained from culture after CMV antigen stimulation. This chain links TRBV28 with TRBJ2-7, with TRBD1 identical over 10 bases. The CDR3 DNA reads as TGTGCCAGCAGGAATCCGGGACAGGGGTCGAACGAGCAGTACTTC. It translates to CASRNPGQGSNEQYF.